This T cell receptor (beta chain) originates from a study of blood T cell repertoires in COVID-19. Background on the study: The analysed material was cDNA or gDNA that came from T cells, B-cell-depleted T cells, or PBMCs.

Authors' methods: Reference gene primers were amplified, and this amplification served to estimate nucleated cell counts. TCRdb keeps only in-frame clones here, not all; method: immunoSEQ multiplex PCR. The V and J calls and clone size are taken from that table; D and trimming were inferred from the DNA. The sample has around 75,000 clones; approximately 90% are singletons. Germline values: CDR1 ENHRY, CDR2 SYGVKD. V lost 3 bases, J lost 0 bases, and 4 bases stayed unmatched. This CDR3 spans 15 amino acids. The J gene is TRBJ1-1, the V gene TRBV10-3; 7 nucleotides align to TRBD1. Specimen: peripheral blood. The receptor was derived from a human donor in a cohort sampled during active COVID-19. In DNA form, the CDR3 reads TGTGCCATCAGTGAACGGGGACAGATGAACACTGAAGCTTTCTTT. It is translated as CAISERGQMNTEAFF.